This T cell receptor (beta chain) was sequenced during a study of a mutant IDH1 vaccine in newly diagnosed glioma. On the study more broadly: Most had both radiotherapy and temozolomide beforehand; others had only one.

Concerning this clone itself: As yet, its antigen is unknown.

Notes on the study in general: Shifts in the top peripheral T cell clonotypes seemed unrelated to pseudoprogression.

Time point in this sample: week 11, during vaccination. It was 300 ug of mutant IDH1 20-mer peptide that made up each vaccine dose, given with topical imiquimod. Germline assignment: CDR1 SGHVS and CDR2 FNYEAQ. J gave up 10 bases and V 2 bases, and 6 bases lay outside the gene matches. The CDR3 covers 14 residues. Clones were read by immunoSEQ multiplex PCR, and TCRdb kept only the in-frame ones, dropping some. The profile shows 55,000 to 70,000 clones, around nine tenths of them singletons. The receptor was isolated from a man aged 35-49 years with glioma. Specimen: PBMCs, collected from a glioma patient whose treatment included an IDH1 peptide vaccine. The chain uses TRBV7-6 and TRBJ2-2, with 8 bases lining up with TRBD2. The CDR3 sequence: CASSLRSGSEELFF. In DNA form, the CDR3 reads TGTGCCAGCAGCTTAAGGAGCGGGAGTGAGGAGCTGTTTTTT.